The rows below give T cell receptor beta chains drawn from one sample of a study of regulatory T cells in long-lasting Graves disease. MiXCR was run by TCRdb on the multiplex PCR reads, yielding one entry per CDR3 protein. The repertoire consists of around 400,000 distinct CDR3 sequences, with 23% occurring once and the leading ten covering roughly 26%. The material was peripheral blood mononuclear cells (PBMCs), obtained when the disease was refractory, from a patient treated with antithyroid drugs. The source of these receptors is a female donor with Graves disease. Both conserved end residues are part of each CDR3. Fields, in order: J gene, D gene, V gene, clone size, CDR3 DNA, CDR3 protein. A D gene is named only where the DNA matches it firmly. The listing skips clone size in some rows; elsewhere it reads once, few, many or a size class.

j_call: TRBJ1-1; d_call: -; v_call: TRBV6-1; clone_size: many; cdr3_nt: TGTGCCAGCAGTGACCGACAGGAACAGAACACTGAAGCTTTCTTT; cdr3_aa: CASSDRQEQNTEAFF
j_call: TRBJ1-1; d_call: -; v_call: TRBV6-1; clone_size: -; cdr3_nt: TGTGCCAGCACGGGACACTTGAACACTGAAGCTTTCTTT; cdr3_aa: CASTGHLNTEAFF
j_call: TRBJ2-7; d_call: TRBD1; v_call: TRBV29-1; clone_size: -; cdr3_nt: TGCAGCGTCTATGGGACAGGAGATTACGAGCAGTACTTC; cdr3_aa: CSVYGTGDYEQYF
j_call: TRBJ1-1; d_call: -; v_call: TRBV18; clone_size: few; cdr3_nt: TGTGCCAGCTCATCCCAGGGTAAGGCTTTCTTT; cdr3_aa: CASSSQGKAFF
j_call: TRBJ1-2; d_call: -; v_call: TRBV28; clone_size: many; cdr3_nt: TGTGCCAGCATCGCCGGGACAACCAACTATGGCTACACCTTC; cdr3_aa: CASIAGTTNYGYTF
j_call: TRBJ1-3; d_call: -; v_call: TRBV29-1; clone_size: -; cdr3_nt: TGCAGCGTTCCTGTAAACACCATATATTTT; cdr3_aa: CSVPVNTIYF
j_call: TRBJ2-7; d_call: TRBD1; v_call: TRBV3-1; clone_size: -; cdr3_nt: TGTGCCAGCTCGCACGGGACAGGGTTCTACGAGCAGTACTTC; cdr3_aa: CASSHGTGFYEQYF
j_call: TRBJ1-2; d_call: -; v_call: TRBV5-1; clone_size: few; cdr3_nt: TGCGCCAGCAGCTTGGGTCCGGGTAGGGGCTACACCTTC; cdr3_aa: CASSLGPGRGYTF
j_call: TRBJ2-7; d_call: -; v_call: TRBV7-2; clone_size: many; cdr3_nt: TGTGCCAGCAGCGCAGAGGGGGGGGGAGCTGGGGGCGAGCAGTACTTC; cdr3_aa: CASSAEGGGAGGEQYF
j_call: TRBJ1-5; d_call: TRBD1; v_call: TRBV24-1; clone_size: -; cdr3_nt: TGTGCCACCAGTGGCACGGGAGGGGGCAGGGTTATTAATCAGCCCCAGCATTTT; cdr3_aa: CATSGTGGGRVINQPQHF